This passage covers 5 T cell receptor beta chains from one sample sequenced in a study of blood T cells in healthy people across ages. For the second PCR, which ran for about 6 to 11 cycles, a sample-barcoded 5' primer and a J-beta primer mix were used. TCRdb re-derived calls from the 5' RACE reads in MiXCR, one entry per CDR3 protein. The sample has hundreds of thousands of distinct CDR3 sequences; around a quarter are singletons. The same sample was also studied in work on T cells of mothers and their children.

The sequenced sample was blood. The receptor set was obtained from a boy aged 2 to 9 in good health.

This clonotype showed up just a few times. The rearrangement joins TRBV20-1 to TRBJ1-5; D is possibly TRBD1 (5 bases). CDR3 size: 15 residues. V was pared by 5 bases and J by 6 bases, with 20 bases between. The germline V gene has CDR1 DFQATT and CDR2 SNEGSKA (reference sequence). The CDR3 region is CSAPTIQGRGQPQHF. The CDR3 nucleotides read TGCAGTGCTCCTACAATTCAGGGTAGAGGTCAGCCCCAGCATTTT.

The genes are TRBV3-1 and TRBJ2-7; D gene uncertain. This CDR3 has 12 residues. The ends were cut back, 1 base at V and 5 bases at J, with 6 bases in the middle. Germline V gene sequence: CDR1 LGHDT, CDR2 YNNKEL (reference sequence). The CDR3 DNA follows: TGTGCCAGCAGCCAAGCCCGCGACGAGCAGTACTTC. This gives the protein CASSQARDEQYF.

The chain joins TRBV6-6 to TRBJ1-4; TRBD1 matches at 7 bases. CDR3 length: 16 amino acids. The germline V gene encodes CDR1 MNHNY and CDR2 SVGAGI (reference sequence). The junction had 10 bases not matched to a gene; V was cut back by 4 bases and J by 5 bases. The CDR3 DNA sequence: TGTGCCAGCAGTTCATCCCTGACAGGGCGAAATGAAAAACTGTTTTTT. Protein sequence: CASSSSLTGRNEKLFF.

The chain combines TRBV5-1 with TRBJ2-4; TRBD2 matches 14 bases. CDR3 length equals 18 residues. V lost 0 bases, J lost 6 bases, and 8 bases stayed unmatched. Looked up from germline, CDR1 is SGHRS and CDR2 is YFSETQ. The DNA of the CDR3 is TGCGCCAGCAGCTTGGACGGGACTAGCGGGGGCGTAGGAAACATTCAGTACTTC. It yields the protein CASSLDGTSGGVGNIQYF.

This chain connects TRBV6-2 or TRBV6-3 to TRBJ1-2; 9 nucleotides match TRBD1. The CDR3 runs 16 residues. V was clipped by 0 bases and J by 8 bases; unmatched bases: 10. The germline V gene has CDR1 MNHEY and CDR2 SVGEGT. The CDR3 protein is CASSYSSGTGYRGYTF. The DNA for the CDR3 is TGTGCCAGCAGTTACTCGTCCGGGACAGGGTATCGAGGCTACACCTTC.